This paragraph reports one TCR beta chain. The target of this receptor is not known. No base-level quality is on record; no much larger clone is a single base apart. TCRbeta CDR3 regions were amplified from genomic DNA by means of the immunoSEQ Assay, a bias-controlled multiplex PCR. The original methods were these. Within the assay, amplification of reference gene primers was used to estimate how many nucleated cells each sample contained. To quantify the absolute abundance of each unique TCRbeta CDR3 rearrangement, sequence reads were collapsed and filtered. For each sample, productive Simpson clonality was calculated by taking the square root of Simpson's diversity index across productive rearrangements. The table was pulled from immuneACCESS by TCRdb, which kept in-frame rearrangements only. Such tables lose some clones; where checked, under half of the loss comes from unresolved V genes, and the rest has no known cause. V, J and clone size are taken as reported in that table, and D and trimming were inferred from the DNA itself. In all, the sample holds some 97,000 clones, and approximately 88% of those were seen once. The top ten clones comprise around 6.9% of the sample.

This sample was taken from a study of blood T cell repertoires in COVID-19 (dated by TCRdb to between 2020 and 2021). Context from the whole study: Collaborator samples came from the United States, Italy and Spain and covered acute and convalescent phases of COVID-19. The prospective study material was composed of cDNA or gDNA derived from T cells, B-cell-depleted T cells, or PBMCs. Deeply sampled blood TCRbeta repertoires from subjects exposed to, actively infected with, or recovered from COVID-19 were included in the dataset. The repertoires were released in a freely available public database meant as a resource for research on the immune response to SARS-CoV-2. Samples were obtained from the ongoing ImmuneRACE study (first 160 participants) and from over a thousand subjects provided by 6 global collaborators. Sample metadata almost always included a de-identified subject ID, COVID-19 status, age in years and sex. Where available, HLA class I and class II types were taken from metadata supplied by the sample provider and were not determined by assay-based typing. What the work shows at the level of the full study, not this receptor alone: The amount of clinical and demographic metadata varied by source and participant and was provided uncurated.

Each collaborating institution followed its own protocols to collect whole blood in K2EDTA tubes. For TCRbeta analysis, collaborators shipped samples as frozen whole blood, isolated PBMCs, or DNA extracted from either of those sample types. This TCR was recovered from a woman in her sixties with acute or convalescent COVID-19. Material for sequencing was peripheral blood.

The encoded CDR3 is CASSMAGAGFGTNYGYTF. The DNA sequence is given as TGTGCCAGTAGTATGGCAGGCGCGGGATTTGGGACTAACTATGGCTACACCTTC. The receptor chain draws on TRBV19 and TRBJ1-2, with an unclear D gene assignment. CDR1 and CDR2 are read off the germline V gene (reference sequence) as LNHDA and SQIVND. The CDR3 runs 18 amino acids, cysteine and phenylalanine included. The read is trimmed to its CDR3 DNA, 54 bases read in frame from base 1. V gives up 3 bases and J gives up 0 bases, and the segment between their germline ends measures 20 bases.